This T cell receptor beta chain came from a study of T cell changes during pregnancy in multiple sclerosis. CDR3 length: 14 amino acids. V lost 7 bases and J 2 bases, leaving 11 bases between the germline ends. Germline-derived CDR1 and CDR2 are LNHDA and SQIVND (reference sequence). Data came from immunoSEQ multiplex PCR; TCRdb stores just in-frame clones and leaves some out. In the table there are over 85,000 clones, roughly 91% of which are singletons. This clonotype was sampled from a female donor in good health, enrolled as a control in a pregnancy study. Source: peripheral blood, taken after pregnancy. J is TRBJ1-4 and V is TRBV19; D not certain. The CDR3 DNA reads as TGTGCCAGTACGGATGCGGGGACTAATGAAAAACTGTTTTTT. It codes for CASTDAGTNEKLFF.